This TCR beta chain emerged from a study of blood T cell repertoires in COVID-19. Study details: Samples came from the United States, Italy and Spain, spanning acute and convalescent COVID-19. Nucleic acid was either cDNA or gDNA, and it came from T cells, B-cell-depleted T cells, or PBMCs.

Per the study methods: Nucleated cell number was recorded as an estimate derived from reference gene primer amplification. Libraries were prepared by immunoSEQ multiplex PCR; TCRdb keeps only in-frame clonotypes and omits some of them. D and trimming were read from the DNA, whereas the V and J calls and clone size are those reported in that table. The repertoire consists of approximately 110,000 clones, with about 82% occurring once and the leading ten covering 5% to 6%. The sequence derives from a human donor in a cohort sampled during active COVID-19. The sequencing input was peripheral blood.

The CDR3 is CASGGGLSNEKLFF. The CDR3 nucleotides read TGTGCCAGCGGGGGGGGGCTTAGTAATGAAAAACTGTTTTTT. The rearrangement uses TRBV28 and TRBJ1-4; a possible D gene is TRBD1 (6 bases). This CDR3 region has 14 residues. Germline lookup yields CDR1 MDHEN and CDR2 SYDVKM. With 8 bases removed from V and 4 bases from J, the gap between germline ends came to 14 bases.